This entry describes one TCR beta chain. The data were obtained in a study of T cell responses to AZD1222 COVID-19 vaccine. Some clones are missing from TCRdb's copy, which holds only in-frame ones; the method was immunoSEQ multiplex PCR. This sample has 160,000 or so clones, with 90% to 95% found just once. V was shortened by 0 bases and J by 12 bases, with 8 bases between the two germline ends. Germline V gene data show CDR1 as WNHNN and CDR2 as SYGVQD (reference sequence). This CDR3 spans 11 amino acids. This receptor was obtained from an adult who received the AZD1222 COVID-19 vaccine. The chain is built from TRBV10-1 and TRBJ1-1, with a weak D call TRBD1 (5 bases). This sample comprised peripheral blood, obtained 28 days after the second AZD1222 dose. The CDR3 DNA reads TGCGCCAGCAGTGAGTCGGGGGTAACTTTCTTT. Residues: CASSESGVTFF.